One sample yielded the 4 T cell receptor beta chains listed below, sequenced in a study of CD8+ T cells in alopecia areata. RNA was isolated and reverse transcribed to cDNA, the sequencing template. TCRdb's table, derived via immunoSEQ multiplex PCR, lists solely in-frame clones and lacks some. The sample lists roughly 250,000 clones; under 70% were seen once. The material sequenced was CD4+ T cells sorted from blood, taken at week 0. These receptor sequences come from a human donor with alopecia areata.

The gene calls are TRBV5-6 and TRBJ1-2, with no clear D. Germline CDR1 is SGHDT and CDR2 is YYEEEE. The CDR3 spans 14 residues. Trimming took 2 bases from V and 4 from J, leaving 12 bases between them. CDR3 nucleotide sequence: TGTGCCAGCAGCTTTCCGGGGTTGGGCTATGGCTACACCTTC. Protein: CASSFPGLGYGYTF.

As regards this clone: A read error may be the cause here, since a much bigger clone is one base away. J is TRBJ2-7 and V is TRBV4-2; 10 bases fit TRBD1. After removal of 0 bases from V and 6 bases from J, the junction contained 14 bases not matched to a gene. This CDR3 spans 18 amino acids. CDR1 and CDR2 from the germline V gene are LGHNA and YNFKEQ. The CDR3 coding sequence is TGTGCCAGCAGCCAAGATTGGGGTGCTGGGACAGGGGTTCCCGAGCAGTACTTC. It specifies CASSQDWGAGTGVPEQYF.

The V gene is TRBV29-1, the J gene TRBJ2-5; unclear D gene. CDR1 SQVTM and CDR2 ANQGSEA come from the germline V gene. Deletions cut 6 bases from V and 5 bases from J, with 13 bases between. The CDR3 is 12 amino acids. CDR3 sequence reads: CSVMVGRETQYF. CDR3 nucleotides: TGCAGCGTCATGGTAGGGCGCGAGACCCAGTACTTC.

V is TRBV6-5 and J is TRBJ2-5, with D uncertain. CDR1 and CDR2 (germline): MNHEY, SVGAGI. V was pared by 8 bases and J by 4 bases, with 11 bases between. CDR3 length: 12 residues. The CDR3 DNA reads as TGTGCCAGCCTTTCTCCGGGAGAGACCCAGTACTTC. Residues: CASLSPGETQYF.